These T cell receptor beta chains were read from a single sample in a study of cytotoxic CD8 clonotypes in ibrutinib-treated CLL. Clones were read by immunoSEQ multiplex PCR, and TCRdb kept only the in-frame ones, dropping some. The data show 45,000 to 55,000 clones, roughly 53% seen once. Here the sequenced sample was PBMCs, taken after 12 months of ibrutinib treatment. The receptors derive from a human donor with chronic lymphocytic leukemia. The CDR3 runs from the conserved cysteine through the conserved F or W. D genes are given only for firm matches. The size of a clone is reported for some rows only, either as once, few or many, or as a class for expanded clones.

len: 19; v_gene: TRBV4-1; j_gene: TRBJ2-1; d_gene: .; abundance: .; CDR3nt: TGCGCCAGCAGCCAAGAAAGAACGGGAGTTAGTACAAAGAACAATGAGCAGTTCTTC; CDR3aa: CASSQERTGVSTKNNEQFF
len: 14; v_gene: TRBV18; j_gene: TRBJ1-5; d_gene: TRBD1; abundance: many; CDR3nt: TGTGCCAGCTCACCACGGACAGGGAATCAGCCCCAGCATTTT; CDR3aa: CASSPRTGNQPQHF
len: 16; v_gene: TRBV28; j_gene: TRBJ2-3; d_gene: .; abundance: .; CDR3nt: TGTGCCAGCAGTTTAGGACGGAGGGCGGGATGGGATACGCAGTATTTT; CDR3aa: CASSLGRRAGWDTQYF
len: 12; v_gene: TRBV5-1; j_gene: TRBJ1-1; d_gene: .; abundance: .; CDR3nt: TGCGCCAGCAGCTTTTCAGACACTGAAGCTTTCTTT; CDR3aa: CASSFSDTEAFF
len: 12; v_gene: TRBV19; j_gene: TRBJ1-1; d_gene: .; abundance: .; CDR3nt: TGTGCCAGTAGTATTGGGAGCACTGAAGCTTTCTTT; CDR3aa: CASSIGSTEAFF
len: 18; v_gene: TRBV19; j_gene: TRBJ2-5; d_gene: TRBD2; abundance: .; CDR3nt: TGTGCCAGTAGTCCGGGACTAGCGGGCGTAACTACCAAAGCGACCCAGTACTTC; CDR3aa: CASSPGLAGVTTKATQYF
len: 14; v_gene: TRBV4-1; j_gene: TRBJ1-1; d_gene: .; abundance: few; CDR3nt: TGCGCCAGCAGCCAAGACAGAGGCAGGACTGAAGCTTTCTTT; CDR3aa: CASSQDRGRTEAFF
len: 19; v_gene: TRBV23-1; j_gene: TRBJ1-5; d_gene: .; abundance: .; CDR3nt: TGCGCCAGCAGTCACTACGTCAGGCGGGTTTCATATAGCAATCAGCCCCAGCATTTT; CDR3aa: CASSHYVRRVSYSNQPQHF
len: 15; v_gene: TRBV15; j_gene: TRBJ1-2; d_gene: .; abundance: .; CDR3nt: TGTGCCACCCTAAAGGACTCGGCAGGGAACTATGGCTACACCTTC; CDR3aa: CATLKDSAGNYGYTF
len: 15; v_gene: TRBV19; j_gene: TRBJ1-3; d_gene: .; abundance: few; CDR3nt: TGTGCCAGTAGCGATACCGACAGCTCTGGAAACACCATATATTTT; CDR3aa: CASSDTDSSGNTIYF
len: 14; v_gene: TRBV6-1; j_gene: TRBJ1-5; d_gene: TRBD1; abundance: .; CDR3nt: TGTGCCAGCAGTGAAAGGACAGGGAATCAGCCCCAGCATTTT; CDR3aa: CASSERTGNQPQHF
len: 15; v_gene: TRBV6-6; j_gene: TRBJ1-5; d_gene: TRBD1; abundance: .; CDR3nt: TGTGCCAGCAGACTCGGACAGGGTCTGTATCAGCCCCAGCATTTT; CDR3aa: CASRLGQGLYQPQHF
len: 12; v_gene: TRBV6-1; j_gene: TRBJ2-7; d_gene: .; abundance: .; CDR3nt: TGTGCGATATGGTCGGACTCCTACGAGCAGTACTTC; CDR3aa: CAIWSDSYEQYF
len: 14; v_gene: TRBV12-5; j_gene: TRBJ2-1; d_gene: .; abundance: .; CDR3nt: TGTGCTAGTGGCCAGGGGAGCTCCTACAATGAGCAGTTCTTC; CDR3aa: CASGQGSSYNEQFF
len: 14; v_gene: TRBV27; j_gene: TRBJ2-3; d_gene: .; abundance: few; CDR3nt: TGTGCCAGCAGCCCGGACCCTCGCACAGATACGCAGTATTTT; CDR3aa: CASSPDPRTDTQYF
len: 14; v_gene: TRBV18; j_gene: TRBJ2-7; d_gene: .; abundance: few; CDR3nt: TGTGCCAGCTCACCCCCGGTTGAGACCTACGAGCAGTACTTC; CDR3aa: CASSPPVETYEQYF
len: 11; v_gene: TRBV7-8; j_gene: TRBJ2-7; d_gene: .; abundance: .; CDR3nt: TGTGCCAGCAGCCCATCCCTAGATCAGTACTTC; CDR3aa: CASSPSLDQYF
len: 15; v_gene: TRBV25-1; j_gene: TRBJ2-2; d_gene: .; abundance: .; CDR3nt: TGTGCCAGCAGTGCCGACTCCGGGAACACCGGGGAGCTGTTTTTT; CDR3aa: CASSADSGNTGELFF
len: 17; v_gene: TRBV5-6; j_gene: TRBJ2-1; d_gene: TRBD1; abundance: .; CDR3nt: TGTGCCAGCAGCTCAGGGGGTGCGACCCGTACCTACAATGAGCAGTTCTTC; CDR3aa: CASSSGGATRTYNEQFF
len: 15; v_gene: TRBV27; j_gene: TRBJ1-1; d_gene: TRBD1; abundance: .; CDR3nt: TGTGCCAGCAGTCGACGGACAGGGAAGGTAACTGAAGCTTTCTTT; CDR3aa: CASSRRTGKVTEAFF
len: 16; v_gene: TRBV28; j_gene: TRBJ2-1; d_gene: .; abundance: .; CDR3nt: TGTGCCAGCAGACCCCCAGGCCTAGAATCCTACAATGAGCAGTTCTTC; CDR3aa: CASRPPGLESYNEQFF
len: 12; v_gene: TRBV28; j_gene: TRBJ1-2; d_gene: .; abundance: once; CDR3nt: TGTGCCAGCAGTGTAACAGACTATGGCTACACCTTC; CDR3aa: CASSVTDYGYTF
len: 15; v_gene: TRBV14; j_gene: TRBJ1-2; d_gene: .; abundance: many; CDR3nt: TGTGCCAGCAGCCCCGGGACTCTCTTCGTCTATGGCTACACCTTC; CDR3aa: CASSPGTLFVYGYTF
len: 17; v_gene: TRBV2; j_gene: TRBJ2-2; d_gene: TRBD2; abundance: .; CDR3nt: TGTGCCAGCAGTGAAGCAATAGCGGGAGGTCCCCAAGGGGAGCTGTTTTTT; CDR3aa: CASSEAIAGGPQGELFF
len: 16; v_gene: TRBV27; j_gene: TRBJ2-7; d_gene: TRBD1; abundance: .; CDR3nt: TGTGCCAGCAGACTAGGATATAACAGGGGATCCTACGAGCAGTACTTC; CDR3aa: CASRLGYNRGSYEQYF
len: 16; v_gene: TRBV5-1; j_gene: TRBJ1-1; d_gene: TRBD1; abundance: many; CDR3nt: TGCGCCAGCAGCTTGCAGGGGGCAGGGGTGAACACTGAAGCTTTCTTT; CDR3aa: CASSLQGAGVNTEAFF
len: 15; v_gene: TRBV2; j_gene: TRBJ2-7; d_gene: .; abundance: .; CDR3nt: TGTGCCAGCAGCGTCACAGGGACGAACCACTACGAGCAGTACTTC; CDR3aa: CASSVTGTNHYEQYF
len: 16; v_gene: TRBV28; j_gene: TRBJ1-3; d_gene: .; abundance: few; CDR3nt: TGTGCCAGCAGTCTTCGGGACGGATTCTCTGGAAACACCATATATTTT; CDR3aa: CASSLRDGFSGNTIYF
len: 14; v_gene: TRBV6-4; j_gene: TRBJ2-3; d_gene: .; abundance: .; CDR3nt: TGTGCCAGCAGGGTTAGCGGTAGCACAGATACGCAGTATTTT; CDR3aa: CASRVSGSTDTQYF
len: 16; v_gene: TRBV4-1; j_gene: TRBJ2-4; d_gene: .; abundance: .; CDR3nt: TGCGCCAGCAGCCAAGAAACAGGGAAAGGAGGAAACATTCAGTACTTC; CDR3aa: CASSQETGKGGNIQYF
len: 19; v_gene: TRBV5-1; j_gene: TRBJ2-1; d_gene: TRBD2; abundance: .; CDR3nt: TGCGCCAGCAGCCCAACCGGGACTAGCGGGGGTAGCTCCTACAATGAGCAGTTCTTC; CDR3aa: CASSPTGTSGGSSYNEQFF
len: 15; v_gene: TRBV27; j_gene: TRBJ2-3; d_gene: .; abundance: .; CDR3nt: TGTGCCAGGGAAAGAACAGGACAGACCACAGATACGCAGTATTTT; CDR3aa: CARERTGQTTDTQYF
len: 14; v_gene: TRBV14; j_gene: TRBJ2-2; d_gene: .; abundance: .; CDR3nt: TGTGCCAGCAGCCAAGTACTGAGCACCGGGGAGCTGTTTTTT; CDR3aa: CASSQVLSTGELFF
len: 16; v_gene: TRBV5-6; j_gene: TRBJ2-7; d_gene: .; abundance: few; CDR3nt: TGTGCCAGCAGCTCCACCATCTCCGGGACTTCCTACGAGCAGTACTTC; CDR3aa: CASSSTISGTSYEQYF
len: 16; v_gene: TRBV5-4; j_gene: TRBJ1-1; d_gene: .; abundance: once; CDR3nt: TGTGCCAGCAGCTTGCCCGAACACAGGCCCTACACTGAAGCTTTCTTT; CDR3aa: CASSLPEHRPYTEAFF
len: 15; v_gene: TRBV5-1; j_gene: TRBJ2-1; d_gene: TRBD2; abundance: .; CDR3nt: TGCGCCAGCAGCAGGACTAGCGGCGCGGGGGATGAGCAGTTCTTC; CDR3aa: CASSRTSGAGDEQFF
len: 14; v_gene: TRBV5-1; j_gene: TRBJ2-2; d_gene: .; abundance: few; CDR3nt: TGCGCCAGCAGCTTGGGACAGATTGCCGGGGAGCTGTTTTTT; CDR3aa: CASSLGQIAGELFF
len: 14; v_gene: TRBV28; j_gene: TRBJ1-1; d_gene: TRBD1; abundance: .; CDR3nt: TGTGCCAGCAGTCTGGGACAGGCCGGTCAAGAAGCTTTCTTT; CDR3aa: CASSLGQAGQEAFF
len: 14; v_gene: TRBV11-2; j_gene: TRBJ2-7; d_gene: TRBD1; abundance: .; CDR3nt: TGTGCCAGCAGCCTCTTTCAGGGGGCGGGGGAGCAGTACTTC; CDR3aa: CASSLFQGAGEQYF
len: 14; v_gene: TRBV30; j_gene: TRBJ1-2; d_gene: .; abundance: few; CDR3nt: TGTGCCTGGAGTCAACTCGGGGGGACCTATGGCTACACCTTC; CDR3aa: CAWSQLGGTYGYTF
len: 14; v_gene: TRBV25-1; j_gene: TRBJ1-1; d_gene: .; abundance: once; CDR3nt: TGTGCCAGCAGTGCCACAGGTCGGAACACTGAAGCTTTCTTT; CDR3aa: CASSATGRNTEAFF